A single sample gave rise to the 19 T cell receptor beta chains below, sequenced in a study of PD-L1 blockade in urothelial cancer. Produced via immunoSEQ multiplex PCR; TCRdb's table is partial and in-frame only. The data contain some 51,000 clones, around 89% of them singletons. Sample time point: peripheral blood 6 weeks after treatment start. Sequenced here: PBMCs, sampled around atezolizumab (anti-PD-L1) treatment. Every receptor here comes from a man in his 60s with urothelial cancer.

This chain joins TRBV10-3 and TRBJ2-5, with 8 positions matching TRBD2. CDR3 length: 12 amino acids. V was clipped by 8 bases and J by 5 bases; unmatched bases: 4. CDR1 and CDR2 from the germline V gene are ENHRY and SYGVKD. The CDR3 sequence: CAIAIAGETQYF. CDR3 DNA sequence: TGTGCCATCGCTATAGCGGGGGAGACCCAGTACTTC.

This clone was picked up a small number of times. DNA of the CDR3: TGTGCCAGCAGCTTGGCAGCGCGGGAGGGGGATACGCAGTATTTT. Its translation is CASSLAAREGDTQYF. The rearrangement uses TRBV5-4 and TRBJ2-3; 9 positions match TRBD2. V shed 0 bases and J 6 bases; nucleotides not matched to a gene: 5. Germline-derived CDR1 and CDR2 are SGHNT and YYREEE (reference sequence). This CDR3 region has 15 residues.

The chain joins TRBV5-1 to TRBJ1-1; the match to TRBD1 covers 7 bases. This CDR3 comprises 18 residues. CDR1 is SGHRS and CDR2 is YFSETQ in the germline V gene. V lost 0 bases to trimming and J lost 0 bases; unmatched junction nucleotides: 11. The CDR3 protein is CASSLAGQEPTMNTEAFF. CDR3 nucleotide sequence: TGCGCCAGCAGCTTGGCAGGACAGGAGCCTACAATGAACACTGAAGCTTTCTTT.

The V gene is TRBV7-9, the J gene TRBJ1-3, with D unresolved. The V end was cut by 5 bases, the J end by 4 bases, with 12 bases between. CDR3 length: 14 residues. Germline CDR1 SEHNR, CDR2 FQNEAQ (reference sequence). The CDR3 coding sequence is TGTGCCAGCAGCCTGAGTCGGTCCGGAAACACCATATATTTT. It is translated as CASSLSRSGNTIYF.

The chain recombines TRBV5-1 with TRBJ2-5, with 7 bases fitting TRBD1. Per the germline V gene, CDR1 is SGHRS and CDR2 is YFSETQ. J gave up 1 base and V 4 bases, and 1 base lay outside the gene matches. The CDR3 loop spans 13 amino acids. CDR3 protein: CASSRDSQETQYF. CDR3 nucleotides: TGCGCCAGCAGCCGGGACAGCCAAGAGACCCAGTACTTC.

V and J are TRBV30 and TRBJ2-7, with unresolved D. The germline V gene has CDR1 GTSNPN and CDR2 SVGIG (reference sequence). V lost 1 base to trimming and J lost 4 bases, with 11 bases between them. This CDR3 comprises 13 residues. The CDR3 DNA reads as TGTGCCTGGAGTGGTACAGTCGTATACGAGCAGTACTTC. Amino acids: CAWSGTVVYEQYF.

The V call is TRBV5-1, the J call TRBJ1-3, with unresolved D. Trimming cost V 5 bases and J 1 base, with 19 bases left between them. Germline CDR1 SGHRS, CDR2 YFSETQ. The CDR3 extends over 17 amino acids. The CDR3 DNA sequence: TGCGCCAGCAGACCCGGTTACGAACTTAATTCTGGAAACACCATATATTTT. This gives the protein CASRPGYELNSGNTIYF.

The sample holds one count of this clone. The chain couples TRBV28 to TRBJ2-1, with D possibly being TRBD1 (6 bases). Germline V gene lookup returns CDR1 MDHEN and CDR2 SYDVKM. This CDR3 contains 15 residues. Trimming took off 7 bases at V and 6 bases at J, with 19 bases between the two ends. This chain's CDR3 is CASTIAGVPSNEQFF. Written as DNA, the CDR3 is TGTGCCAGCACCATCGCAGGGGTTCCCAGCAATGAGCAGTTCTTC.

The chain employs TRBV4-1 and TRBJ2-3; 10 bases fit TRBD2. The CDR3 totals 17 residues. V lost 1 base, J lost 5 bases, and 9 bases stayed unmatched. The V gene's germline CDR1 is MGHRA and CDR2 YSYEKL. The CDR3 coding sequence is TGCGCCAGCAGCCAAGGGGAAGCGGGAGGGCCCGAAGATACGCAGTATTTT. Amino acid sequence: CASSQGEAGGPEDTQYF.

This chain uses TRBV27 with TRBJ2-6, with 9 nucleotides matching TRBD1. J gave up 0 bases and V 2 bases, and 5 bases lay outside the gene matches. Germline assignment: CDR1 MNHEY and CDR2 SMNVEV (reference sequence). The CDR3 contains 18 residues. The CDR3 sequence is CASSLRDRDFSGANVLTF. Written as DNA, the CDR3 is TGTGCCAGCAGTTTAAGGGACAGGGATTTCTCTGGGGCCAACGTCCTGACTTTC.

The chain employs TRBV6-5 and TRBJ2-7; TRBD1 agrees at 8 bases. The CDR3 is made up of 13 amino acids. Unmatched junction bases numbered 3, after V lost 5 bases and J lost 3 bases. The V gene's germline CDR1 is MNHEY and CDR2 SVGAGI. The CDR3 coding sequence is TGTGCCAGCAGTATTACAGGGGGCTACGAGCAGTACTTC. Its protein product is CASSITGGYEQYF.

This rearrangement joins TRBV4-2 to TRBJ1-2, with 12 bases matching TRBD1. Trimming at V came to 2 bases and at J to 5 bases, leaving 6 bases not matched to a gene. Germline V gives CDR1 LGHNA, CDR2 YNFKEQ. This CDR3 comprises 16 residues. DNA for the CDR3: TGTGCCAGCAGCCAACCCGGGACAGGGGGCGGGTATGGCTACACCTTC. As protein: CASSQPGTGGGYGYTF.

V usage is TRBV5-6 and J usage is TRBJ2-3, with D unclear. V lost 1 base and J 3 bases, leaving 9 bases between the germline ends. From germline, CDR1 is SGHDT and CDR2 YYEEEE. There are 14 residues in the CDR3. CDR3 protein: CASSLPTDTDTQYF. CDR3 sequence (DNA): TGTGCCAGCAGCTTGCCCACAGATACAGATACGCAGTATTTT.

This clone was detected only once. The CDR3 DNA reads TGTGCCAGCAGTTCCGCGGCGGGAACTGAGCTGTTTTTT. Protein product: CASSSAAGTELFF. The rearrangement uses TRBV6-5 and TRBJ2-2; a weak D match, TRBD2 (6 bases). The V and J ends lost 4 bases and 11 bases respectively, with 14 bases between them. CDR3 length: 13 amino acids. Germline values: CDR1 MNHEY, CDR2 SVGAGI.

The V call is TRBV7-2, the J call TRBJ2-7; TRBD2 matches 11 bases. The germline V gene encodes CDR1 SGHTA and CDR2 FQGNSA. With 4 bases clipped from V and 4 bases from J, the junction kept 12 bases outside the gene matches. The CDR3 extends over 17 amino acids. The CDR3 nucleotides read TGTGCCAGCAGCTCTCCCCAAACTAGCGGGAGTAGATACGAGCAGTACTTC. Translation gives CASSSPQTSGSRYEQYF.

To note about this clone: Other DNA sequences in the same sample also yield this CDR3. J is TRBJ2-5 and V is TRBV28, with 8 bases identical to TRBD1. CDR1 MDHEN and CDR2 SYDVKM come from the germline V gene. The junction had 3 bases not matched to a gene; V was cut back by 6 bases and J by 0 bases. CDR3 size: 14 residues. The CDR3 DNA sequence: TGTGCCAGCAGCCCGGGACAGGACCAAGAGACCCAGTACTTC. This sequence encodes CASSPGQDQETQYF.

V gene TRBV29-1 combines with J gene TRBJ2-2; D might be TRBD2 (5 bases). V shed 6 bases and J shed 4 bases, with 18 bases lying between them. This CDR3 is 15 amino acids long. Germline-derived CDR1 and CDR2 are SQVTM and ANQGSEA. CDR3 loop: CSVDGPGGRTGELFF. For the CDR3, the DNA is TGCAGCGTCGATGGCCCGGGCGGGCGCACCGGGGAGCTGTTTTTT.

The rearrangement links TRBV19 to TRBJ1-1; 7 nucleotides agree with TRBD1. With V trimmed by 3 bases and J by 8 bases, 9 bases remained unmatched. The germline V gene encodes CDR1 LNHDA and CDR2 SQIVND (reference sequence). The CDR3 spans 14 residues. DNA of the CDR3: TGTGCCAGTAGTATTCTCGGGACAGCTGGCGAAGCTTTCTTT. Its translation: CASSILGTAGEAFF.

The chain is built from TRBV7-2 and TRBJ2-5; maybe TRBD2 (6 bases). The CDR3 length is 15 residues. V was pared by 1 base and J by 7 bases, with 16 bases between. From germline, CDR1 is SGHTA and CDR2 FQGNSA. The CDR3 region is CASSLGSSAQLTQYF. The CDR3 coding sequence is TGTGCCAGCAGCTTAGGATCTAGCGCTCAGTTGACCCAGTACTTC.